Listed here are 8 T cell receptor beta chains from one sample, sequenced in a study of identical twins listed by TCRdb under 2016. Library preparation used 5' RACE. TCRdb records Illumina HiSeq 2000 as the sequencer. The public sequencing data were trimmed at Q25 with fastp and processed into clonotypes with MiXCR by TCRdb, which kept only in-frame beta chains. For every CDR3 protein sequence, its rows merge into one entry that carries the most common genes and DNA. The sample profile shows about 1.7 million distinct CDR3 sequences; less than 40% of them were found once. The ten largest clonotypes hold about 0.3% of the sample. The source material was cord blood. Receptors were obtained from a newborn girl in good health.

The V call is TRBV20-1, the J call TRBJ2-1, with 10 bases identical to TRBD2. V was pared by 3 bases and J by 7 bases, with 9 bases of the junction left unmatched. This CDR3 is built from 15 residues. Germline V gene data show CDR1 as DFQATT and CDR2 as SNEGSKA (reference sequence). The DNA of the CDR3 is TGCAGTGCTAGGCTAGCGGGAGTCCTCCGGAATGAGCAGTTCTTC. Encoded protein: CSARLAGVLRNEQFF.

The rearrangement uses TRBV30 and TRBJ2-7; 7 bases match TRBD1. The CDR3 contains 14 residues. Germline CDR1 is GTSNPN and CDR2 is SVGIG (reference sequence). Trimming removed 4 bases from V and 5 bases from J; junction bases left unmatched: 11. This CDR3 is CAWTVTGSADEQYF. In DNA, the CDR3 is TGTGCCTGGACTGTGACAGGGTCAGCGGACGAGCAGTACTTC.

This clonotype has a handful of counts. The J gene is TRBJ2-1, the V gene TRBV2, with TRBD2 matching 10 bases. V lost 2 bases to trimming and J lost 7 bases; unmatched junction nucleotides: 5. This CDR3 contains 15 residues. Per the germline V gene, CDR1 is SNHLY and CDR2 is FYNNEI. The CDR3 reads CASSEMASGGNEQFF. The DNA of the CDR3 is TGTGCCAGCAGTGAAATGGCTAGCGGGGGTAATGAGCAGTTCTTC.

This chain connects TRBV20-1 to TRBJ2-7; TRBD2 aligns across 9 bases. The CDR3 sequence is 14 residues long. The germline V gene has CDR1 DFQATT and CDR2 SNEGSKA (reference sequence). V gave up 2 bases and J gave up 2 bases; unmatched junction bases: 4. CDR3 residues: CSARISGRPYEQYF. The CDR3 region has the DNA TGCAGTGCTAGAATTAGCGGGAGACCCTACGAGCAGTACTTC.

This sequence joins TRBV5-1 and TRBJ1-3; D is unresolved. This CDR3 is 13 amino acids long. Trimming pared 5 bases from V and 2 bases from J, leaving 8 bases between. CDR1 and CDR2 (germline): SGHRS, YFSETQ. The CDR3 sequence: CASSPTTGNTIYF. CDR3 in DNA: TGCGCCAGCAGTCCAACGACTGGAAACACCATATATTTT.

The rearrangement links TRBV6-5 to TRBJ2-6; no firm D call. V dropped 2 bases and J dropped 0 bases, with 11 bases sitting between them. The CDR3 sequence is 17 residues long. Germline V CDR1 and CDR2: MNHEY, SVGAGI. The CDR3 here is CASSYDTRGSGANVLTF. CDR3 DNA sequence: TGTGCCAGCAGTTACGACACAAGAGGCTCTGGGGCCAACGTCCTGACTTTC.

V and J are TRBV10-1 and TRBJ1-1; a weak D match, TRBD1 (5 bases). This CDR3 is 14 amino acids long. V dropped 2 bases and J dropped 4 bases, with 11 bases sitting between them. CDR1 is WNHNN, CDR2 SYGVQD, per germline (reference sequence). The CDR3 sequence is CASSEQGGFTEAFF. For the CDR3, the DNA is TGCGCCAGCAGTGAGCAGGGCGGGTTCACTGAAGCTTTCTTT.

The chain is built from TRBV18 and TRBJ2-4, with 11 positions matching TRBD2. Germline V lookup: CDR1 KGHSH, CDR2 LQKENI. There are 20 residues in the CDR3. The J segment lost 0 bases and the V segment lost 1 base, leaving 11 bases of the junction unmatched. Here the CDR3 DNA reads TGTGCCAGCTCACCACTTCCTACCCCGACTAGCGGGGTAGCCAAAAACATTCAGTACTTC. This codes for CASSPLPTPTSGVAKNIQYF. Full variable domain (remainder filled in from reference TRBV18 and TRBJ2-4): NAGVMQNPRHLVRRRGQEARLRCSPMKGHSHVYWYRQLPEEGLKFMVYLQKENIIDESGMPKERFSAEFPKEGPSILRIQQVVRGDSAAYFCASSPLPTPTSGVAKNIQYFGAGTRLSVL.